These 13 T cell receptor beta chains came from one sample sequenced in a study of T cells after yellow fever vaccination. Each CDR3 protein is one row after TCRdb ran MiXCR on the 5' RACE reads. This sample has some 220,000 distinct CDR3 sequences, with approximately 3.2% found just once. The material sequenced was CD4+ T cells sorted from PBMCs, taken 10 days after the yellow fever booster vaccination. The source of these receptors is a man aged 18 to 30 who received the YFV17D yellow fever vaccine.

This clonotype was observed at least ten times. The V call is TRBV20-1, the J call TRBJ2-7; D gene unclear. Deletions cut 0 bases from V and 5 bases from J, with 14 bases between. The CDR3 length is 14 residues. CDR1 DFQATT and CDR2 SNEGSKA come from the germline V gene (reference sequence). The CDR3 region is CSARDVKGINEQYV. The CDR3 nucleotides read TGCAGTGCTAGAGATGTAAAGGGTATTAACGAGCAGTACGTC.

This clonotype was detected ten times or more. The J gene is TRBJ2-2, the V gene TRBV5-1; D remains ambiguous. The length of the CDR3 is 13 residues. Germline V gene data show CDR1 as SGHRS and CDR2 as YFSETQ. Trimming took off 0 bases at V and 3 bases at J, with 3 bases between the two ends. CDR3 protein: CASSLEYTGELFF. CDR3 coding DNA: TGCGCCAGCAGCTTGGAATACACCGGGGAGCTGTTTTTT. Full variable domain (outside the CDR3, taken from reference TRBV5-1 and TRBJ2-2): KAGVTQTPRYLIKTRGQQVTLSCSPISGHRSVSWYQQTPGQGLQFLFEYFSETQRNKGNFPGRFSGRQFSNSRSEMNVSTLELGDSALYLCASSLEYTGELFFGEGSRLTVL.

There are many counts of this clonotype. This chain links TRBV3-1 with TRBJ1-5; D gene uncertain. Per germline, CDR1 LGHDT and CDR2 YNNKEL (reference sequence). V gave up 3 bases and J gave up 3 bases, with 3 bases separating them. This CDR3 contains 12 residues. CDR3 protein: CASSQLNQPQHF. The CDR3 region has the DNA TGTGCCAGCAGCCAGCTCAATCAGCCCCAGCATTTT.

The sample holds many counts of this clonotype. V gene TRBV5-1 combines with J gene TRBJ1-4; 7 bases line up with TRBD1. The V and J ends lost 5 bases and 5 bases, in that order; junction bases with no gene match: 12. The V gene's germline CDR1 is SGHRS and CDR2 YFSETQ. The CDR3 sequence is 16 residues long. The CDR3 DNA sequence: TGCGCCAGCAGTTCGCTCCCCGCAGGGGGAAATGAAAAACTGTTTTTT. It specifies CASSSLPAGGNEKLFF.

This clonotype occurred many times. The V call is TRBV11-2, the J call TRBJ2-2; D is ambiguous. From germline, CDR1 is SGHAT and CDR2 FQNNGV. Trimming cost V 0 bases and J 1 base, with 9 bases left between them. The CDR3 length is 16 residues. Here the CDR3 DNA reads TGTGCCAGCAGCTTAGATTTGGCCAGGAACACCGGGGAGCTGTTTTTT. This encodes CASSLDLARNTGELFF.

This clonotype was recorded a few times. This chain joins TRBV11-2 and TRBJ2-5, with 7 nucleotides matching TRBD1. J was trimmed by 7 bases and V by 4 bases; bases with no gene match: 12. This CDR3 region has 15 residues. Germline V gives CDR1 SGHAT, CDR2 FQNNGV. CDR3 amino acids: CASSYQGVAEGTQYF. The CDR3 DNA is TGTGCCAGCAGCTATCAGGGGGTCGCCGAAGGGACCCAGTACTTC.

This clonotype came up a few times. This chain uses TRBV20-1 with TRBJ2-5; D remains ambiguous. In germline, CDR1 is DFQATT, CDR2 SNEGSKA (reference sequence). The CDR3 runs 12 residues. The V and J ends lost 3 bases and 3 bases respectively, with 8 bases between them. The CDR3 DNA reads as TGCAGTGCTAGCGACGTAGAAGAGACCCAGTACTTC. Translating gives CSASDVEETQYF.

The rearrangement links TRBV7-3 to TRBJ1-6, with D hard to call. Germline V CDR1 and CDR2: SGHTA, FQGTGA. V was trimmed by 5 bases and J by 6 bases, leaving 8 bases between them. This CDR3 region has 13 residues. In DNA, the CDR3 is TGTGCCAGCAGCGTCGACTTTAATTCACCCCTCCACTTT. Translating gives CASSVDFNSPLHF.

At least ten counts were recorded for this clonotype. The chain carries TRBV7-3 and TRBJ2-3; TRBD2 matches 14 bases. Germline lookup yields CDR1 SGHTA and CDR2 FQGTGA. The CDR3 runs 18 residues. Trimming cost V 0 bases and J 4 bases; bases outside gene matches: 6. The CDR3 DNA reads TGTGCCAGCAGCTTAACGGGGACTAGCGGGGGTCTCGCAGATACGCAGTATTTT. Its protein is CASSLTGTSGGLADTQYF. The complete variable domain, with remaining parts taken from reference TRBV7-3 and TRBJ2-3, reads GAGVSQTPSNKVTEKGKYVELRCDPISGHTALYWYRQSLGQGPEFLIYFQGTGAADDSGLPNDRFFAVRPEGSVSTLKIQRTERGDSAVYLCASSLTGTSGGLADTQYFGPGTRLTVL.

This clonotype was detected many times. The chain recombines TRBV29-1 with TRBJ1-1; D gene unclear. This CDR3 contains 12 residues. V gave up 5 bases and J gave up 1 base, with 8 bases separating them. Germline V gene lookup returns CDR1 SQVTM and CDR2 ANQGSEA. This CDR3 is CSVRKENTEAFF. As DNA, the CDR3 is TGCAGCGTTCGGAAGGAGAACACTGAAGCTTTCTTT.

V gene TRBV20-1 combines with J gene TRBJ1-1, with D hard to call. V lost 6 bases and J lost 1, with 12 bases in between. Germline loops: CDR1 DFQATT, CDR2 SNEGSKA (reference sequence). The CDR3 totals 13 residues. CDR3 DNA sequence: TGCAGTGCCCGAGAGGGAGGGAACACTGAAGCTTTCTTT. This codes for CSAREGGNTEAFF.

This clonotype has a count of ten or more. The chain joins TRBV6-2 or TRBV6-3 to TRBJ2-7; D is tentatively TRBD1 or TRBD2 (5 bases each). The V end was cut by 8 bases, the J end by 2 bases, with 16 bases between. The CDR3 runs to 14 residues. From germline, CDR1 is MNHEY and CDR2 SVGEGT. The chain's CDR3 is CASLYRDGAYEQYF. The CDR3 DNA follows: TGTGCCAGCCTGTACCGGGACGGAGCCTACGAGCAGTACTTC.

The V gene is TRBV9, the J gene TRBJ2-3; TRBD2 agrees at 9 bases. The J segment lost 7 bases and the V segment lost 0 bases, leaving 12 bases of the junction unmatched. CDR3 length equals 17 residues. In germline, CDR1 is SGDLS, CDR2 YYNGEE. CDR3 sequence: CASSVGEPGLAGNTQYF. The CDR3 DNA follows: TGTGCCAGCAGCGTAGGGGAACCGGGACTAGCAGGGAATACGCAGTATTTT.